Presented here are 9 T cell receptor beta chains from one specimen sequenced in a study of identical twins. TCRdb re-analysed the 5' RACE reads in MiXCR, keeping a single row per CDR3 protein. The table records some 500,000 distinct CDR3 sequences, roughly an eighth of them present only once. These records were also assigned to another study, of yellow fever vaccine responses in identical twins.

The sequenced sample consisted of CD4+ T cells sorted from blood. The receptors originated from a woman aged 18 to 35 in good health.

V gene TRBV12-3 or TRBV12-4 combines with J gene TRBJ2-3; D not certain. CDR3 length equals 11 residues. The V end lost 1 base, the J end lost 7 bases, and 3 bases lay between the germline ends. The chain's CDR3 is CASSLVNTQYF. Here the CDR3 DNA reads TGTGCCAGCAGTTTAGTTAATACGCAGTATTTT.

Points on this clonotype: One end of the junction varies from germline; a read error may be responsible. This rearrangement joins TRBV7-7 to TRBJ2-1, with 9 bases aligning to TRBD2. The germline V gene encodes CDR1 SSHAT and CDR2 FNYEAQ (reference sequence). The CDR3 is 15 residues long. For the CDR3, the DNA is TGTGCTAGCACCTGGGGACTAGCTTGCTACAATGAGCAGTTCTTC. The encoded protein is CASTWGLACYNEQFF.

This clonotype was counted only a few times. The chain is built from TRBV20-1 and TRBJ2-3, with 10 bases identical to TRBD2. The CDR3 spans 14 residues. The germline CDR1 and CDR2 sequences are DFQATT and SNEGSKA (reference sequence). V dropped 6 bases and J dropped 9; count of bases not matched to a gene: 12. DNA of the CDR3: TGCAGTGCCCCCGGATCCAGCGGGAGGGCGACGCAGTATTTT. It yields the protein CSAPGSSGRATQYF.

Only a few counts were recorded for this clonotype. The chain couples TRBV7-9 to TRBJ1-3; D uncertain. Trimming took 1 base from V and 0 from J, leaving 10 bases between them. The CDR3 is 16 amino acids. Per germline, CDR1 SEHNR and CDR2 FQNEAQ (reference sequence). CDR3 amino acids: CASSLGSARSGNTIYF. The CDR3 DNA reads TGTGCCAGCAGCTTAGGTTCAGCCCGCTCTGGAAACACCATATATTTT. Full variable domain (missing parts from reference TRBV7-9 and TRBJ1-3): DTGVSQNPRHKITKRGQNVTFRCDPISEHNRLYWYRQTLGQGPEFLTYFQNEAQLEKSRLLSDRFSAERPKGSFSTLEIQRTEQGDSAMYLCASSLGSARSGNTIYFGEGSWLTVV.

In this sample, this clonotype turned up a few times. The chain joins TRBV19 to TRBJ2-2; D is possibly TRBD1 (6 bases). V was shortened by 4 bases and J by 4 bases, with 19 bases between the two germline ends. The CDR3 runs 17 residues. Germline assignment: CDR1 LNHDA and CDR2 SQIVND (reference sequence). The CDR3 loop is CASSKSTGSVGTGELFF. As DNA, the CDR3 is TGTGCCAGTAGTAAAAGCACAGGGTCGGTCGGCACCGGGGAGCTGTTTTTT.

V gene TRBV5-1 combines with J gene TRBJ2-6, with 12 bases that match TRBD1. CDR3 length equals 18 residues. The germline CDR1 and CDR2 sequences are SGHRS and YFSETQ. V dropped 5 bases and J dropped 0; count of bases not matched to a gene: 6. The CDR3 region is CASRIRGQGASGANVLTF. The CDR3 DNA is TGCGCCAGCAGGATCCGGGGACAGGGGGCCTCTGGGGCCAACGTCCTGACTTTC.

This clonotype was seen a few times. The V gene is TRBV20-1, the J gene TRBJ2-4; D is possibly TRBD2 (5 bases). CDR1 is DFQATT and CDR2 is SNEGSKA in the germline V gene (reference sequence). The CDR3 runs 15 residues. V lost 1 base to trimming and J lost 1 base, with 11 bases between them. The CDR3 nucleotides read TGCAGTGCTAGAGTACGGGGAGAGGCCAAAAACATTCAGTACTTC. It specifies CSARVRGEAKNIQYF.

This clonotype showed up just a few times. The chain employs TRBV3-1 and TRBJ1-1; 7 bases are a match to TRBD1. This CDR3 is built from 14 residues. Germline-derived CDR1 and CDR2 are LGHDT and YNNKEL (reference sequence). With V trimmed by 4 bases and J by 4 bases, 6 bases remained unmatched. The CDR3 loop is CASSRSGTATEAFF. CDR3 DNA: TGTGCCAGCAGCCGATCCGGGACAGCCACTGAAGCTTTCTTT.

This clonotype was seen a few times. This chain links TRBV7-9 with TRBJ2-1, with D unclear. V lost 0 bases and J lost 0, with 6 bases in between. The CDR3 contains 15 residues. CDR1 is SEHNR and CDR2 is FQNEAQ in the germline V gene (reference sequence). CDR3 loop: CASSLAFGSYNEQFF. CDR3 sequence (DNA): TGTGCCAGCAGCTTAGCTTTTGGCTCCTACAATGAGCAGTTCTTC.